This entry lists 13 T cell receptor beta chains sequenced from one sample in a study of blood T cells in healthy people across ages. Next came a second PCR, run for about 6 to 12 cycles, which used a sample-barcoded 5' primer along with a J-beta primer mix. TCRdb reanalysed the 5' RACE reads using MiXCR and keeps one entry per CDR3 protein. The table lists about 1.1 million distinct CDR3 sequences, approximately 38% of them singletons, with around 13% in the top ten. The sequenced material came from blood. The receptors were sampled from a man between 18 and 29 years old in good health.

This sequence joins TRBV21-1 and TRBJ2-2; TRBD2 reflects the table's D call only, with no check against the DNA. TRBV21-1 is designated a pseudogene. There are 14 residues in the CDR3. The CDR3 DNA reads TGTGCCAGCAGTGACTACAGGAACACCGGGGAGCTGTTTTTT. This encodes CASSDYRNTGELFF.

This clonotype was seen a handful of times. The chain combines TRBV11-1 with TRBJ2-5; 7 positions match TRBD1. Germline V CDR1 and CDR2: SGHAT, FQDESV (reference sequence). The trim removed 3 bases at V and 4 bases at J, leaving 5 bases unmatched. This CDR3 spans 14 amino acids. CDR3 sequence: CASSFRGMAETQYF. The CDR3 DNA reads as TGTGCCAGCAGCTTCAGGGGGATGGCAGAGACCCAGTACTTC.

This clonotype was counted between two and nine times. The rearrangement joins TRBV7-9 to TRBJ2-1; no clear D. Germline lookup yields CDR1 SEHNR and CDR2 FQNEAQ (reference sequence). The CDR3 extends over 13 amino acids. The V gene lost 5 bases and the J gene lost 3 bases, with 8 bases spanning the gap. CDR3 in DNA: TGTGCCAGCAGCCGGATAAACTACAATGAGCAGTTCTTC. It encodes CASSRINYNEQFF.

The V gene is TRBV2, the J gene TRBJ2-7; D possibly corresponds to TRBD1 (5 bases). The CDR3 loop spans 11 amino acids. Germline V CDR1 and CDR2: SNHLY, FYNNEI. The CDR3 loop is CSGSAYNEQYF. Here the CDR3 DNA reads TGTTCAGGGTCGGCCTACAATGAGCAGTACTTC.

The CDR3 coding sequence is TGTGCCAGCAGCGCCTCGGGAGCGGGGGTCGCGGATGAGCAGTACTTC. Translation gives CASSASGAGVADEQYF. J is TRBJ2-5 and V is TRBV4-2, with 8 nucleotides matching TRBD2. V lost 5 bases and J lost 11; bases outside the gene matches: 19. Per germline, CDR1 LGHNA and CDR2 YNFKEQ. The CDR3 sequence is 16 residues long.

Only a few counts were recorded for this clonotype. The rearrangement joins TRBV5-6 to TRBJ2-3, with 7 positions matching TRBD1. This CDR3 has 15 residues. J lost 6 bases, V lost 4 bases, and 11 bases had no gene match. CDR1 SGHDT and CDR2 YYEEEE come from the germline V gene. Written as DNA, the CDR3 is TGTGCCAGCAGCCAACCCGGGACAGTCGTGGATACGCAGTATTTT. Amino acids: CASSQPGTVVDTQYF.

V gene TRBV20-1 combines with J gene TRBJ1-1; 7 nucleotides match TRBD1. Germline V gene lookup returns CDR1 DFQATT and CDR2 SNEGSKA (reference sequence). The CDR3 contains 14 residues. The V gene end was trimmed by 1 base and the J gene end by 6 bases; junction bases not matched to a gene: 8. CDR3: CSARVEQGTPEAFF. CDR3 nucleotides: TGCAGTGCTAGAGTCGAACAGGGGACCCCTGAAGCTTTCTTT.

This clonotype was seen only a few times. The V and J genes are TRBV28 and TRBJ1-4; no reliable D call. CDR1 and CDR2 (germline): MDHEN, SYDVKM. With 4 bases removed from V and 8 bases from J, the gap between germline ends came to 14 bases. This CDR3 has 14 amino acids. CDR3 in amino acids: CASSYAGMREKLFF. In nucleotides, the CDR3 is TGTGCCAGCAGTTATGCAGGAATGAGAGAAAAACTGTTTTTT.

This clonotype has only a few counts. The chain links TRBV20-1 to TRBJ2-7, with 7 bases lining up with TRBD1. The CDR3 runs to 13 residues. Trimming cost V 0 bases and J 5 bases; bases outside gene matches: 4. The germline CDR1 and CDR2 sequences are DFQATT and SNEGSKA (reference sequence). The CDR3 DNA follows: TGCAGTGCTAGAGACTCAGGGGGTCACGAGCAGTACTTC. Translation gives CSARDSGGHEQYF.

In its sample, this clonotype was seen a few times. This chain uses TRBV12-3 or TRBV12-4 with TRBJ1-5; maybe TRBD1 (6 bases). The CDR3 contains 14 residues. Trimming took 3 bases from V and 3 from J, leaving 9 bases between them. CDR3 sequence reads: CASSLGDNNQPQHF. In nucleotides, the CDR3 is TGTGCCAGCAGTTTGGGGGACAACAATCAGCCCCAGCATTTT.

J is TRBJ2-5 and V is TRBV10-3, with D hard to call. The CDR3 is made up of 13 amino acids. The V gene lost 0 bases and the J gene lost 4 bases, with 6 bases spanning the gap. CDR1 and CDR2 from the germline V gene are ENHRY and SYGVKD. In DNA form, the CDR3 reads TGTGCCATCAGTGAGTCGGTCGGAGAGACCCAGTACTTC. Encoded protein: CAISESVGETQYF.

This clonotype turned up a few times. This chain connects TRBV20-1 to TRBJ1-6; D is ambiguous. Germline V lookup: CDR1 DFQATT, CDR2 SNEGSKA (reference sequence). This CDR3 contains 14 residues. V gave up 8 bases and J gave up 0 bases, with 11 bases separating them. This chain's CDR3 is CSTDTSSYNSPLHF. CDR3 in DNA: TGCAGTACAGACACCAGCTCCTATAATTCACCCCTCCACTTT.

V gene TRBV27 combines with J gene TRBJ1-2, with 11 bases matching TRBD1. Germline lookup yields CDR1 MNHEY and CDR2 SMNVEV (reference sequence). The length of the CDR3 is 15 residues. Trimming removed 5 bases from V and 4 bases from J; junction bases left unmatched: 6. The CDR3 nucleotides are TGTGCCAGCAGTCCGGGACAGGGGGGCTCCTATGGCTACACCTTC. It encodes CASSPGQGGSYGYTF.